This TCR beta chain was recovered during a study of shared T cell receptors in the human thymus (dated by TCRdb to the early 2020s). Context from the whole study: The study investigated the way shared, self-reactive T-cell receptor alpha chains are produced in the human thymus.

On this clone: The antigen this receptor binds is unknown. No much larger clone exists at a distance of one base, and base qualities are not known.

Library creation used the immunoSEQ multiplex PCR assay. As stored in TCRdb, this immuneACCESS dataset retains in-frame rearrangements with V and J assigned. A fraction of the clones does not appear; measured against another copy, unresolved V genes explain less than half of the discrepancy, and the remainder lacks a known reason. The sample data list hundreds of thousands of clones, and over 90% of these were observed just once. 0.02% of the sample is held by the ten biggest clonotypes. Germline trimming amounts to 1 base on V and 6 bases on J, with 3 as the count of junction bases outside the gene matches. CDR1 and CDR2 are drawn from the germline V gene (reference sequence): LNHDA, SQIVND. The CDR3 numbers 15 residues from cysteine through phenylalanine. The CDR3 DNA has 45 bases and is translated from base 1.

This clonotype was obtained from a human donor. The specimen sequenced was thymocytes. This chain is built from TRBV19 and TRBJ2-1, and 10 bases in between align with TRBD2. The DNA sequence reads TGTGCCAGTAGTATAGTGTCTAGCGGGAGCAATGAGCAGTTCTTC. Its translation reads: CASSIVSSGSNEQFF.